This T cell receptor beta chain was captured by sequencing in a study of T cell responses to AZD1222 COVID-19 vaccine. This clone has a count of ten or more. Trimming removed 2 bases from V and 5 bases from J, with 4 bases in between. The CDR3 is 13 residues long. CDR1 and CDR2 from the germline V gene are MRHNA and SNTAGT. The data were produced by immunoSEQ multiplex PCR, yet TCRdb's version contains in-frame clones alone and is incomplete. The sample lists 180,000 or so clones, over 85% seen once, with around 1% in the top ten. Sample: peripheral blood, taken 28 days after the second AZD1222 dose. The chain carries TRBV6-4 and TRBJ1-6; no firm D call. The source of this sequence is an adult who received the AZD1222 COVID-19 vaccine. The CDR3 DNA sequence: TGTGCCAGCAGTGACAGCGATAATTCACCCCTCCACTTT. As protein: CASSDSDNSPLHF.